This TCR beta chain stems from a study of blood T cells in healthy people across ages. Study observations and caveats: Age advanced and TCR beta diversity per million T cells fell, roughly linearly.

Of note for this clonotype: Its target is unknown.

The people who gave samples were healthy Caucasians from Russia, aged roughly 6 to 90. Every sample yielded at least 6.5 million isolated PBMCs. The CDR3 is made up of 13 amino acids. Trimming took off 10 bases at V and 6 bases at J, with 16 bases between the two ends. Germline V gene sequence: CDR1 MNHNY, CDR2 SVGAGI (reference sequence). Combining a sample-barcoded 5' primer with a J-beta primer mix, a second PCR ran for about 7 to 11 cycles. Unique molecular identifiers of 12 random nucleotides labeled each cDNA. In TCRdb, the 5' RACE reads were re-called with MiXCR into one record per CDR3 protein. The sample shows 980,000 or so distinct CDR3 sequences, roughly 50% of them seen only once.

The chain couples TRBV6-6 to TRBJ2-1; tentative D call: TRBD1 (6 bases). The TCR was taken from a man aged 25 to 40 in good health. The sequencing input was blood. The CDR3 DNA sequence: TGTGCCACCGCCCCCGGACAGTCCAATGAGCAGTTCTTC. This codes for CATAPGQSNEQFF.